This T cell receptor beta chain comes out of a study of cytomegalovirus exposure and HLA in healthy donors. PCR primers comprised 60 Vbeta and 13 Jbeta primers. Sequencing was performed with immunoSEQ multiplex PCR; in TCRdb, only in-frame clones are kept and a portion is missing. The repertoire holds about 37,000 clones, with 81% as singletons. V lost 6 bases and J lost 6, with 12 bases in between. Germline loops: CDR1 MNHNS, CDR2 SASEGT. This CDR3 contains 13 residues. This sequence was found in a woman in her thirties or forties in good health and CMV-seronegative. The chain has TRBV6-1 and TRBJ1-5; no firm D call. Sequences were obtained from PBMCs. CDR3 in amino acids: CASSNEGGQPQHF. The CDR3 DNA reads as TGTGCCAGCAGCAACGAGGGAGGTCAGCCCCAGCATTTT.